These 25 T cell receptor beta chains originate from one sample sequenced in a study of blood T cell repertoires in COVID-19. This table comes from immunoSEQ multiplex PCR, and its TCRdb copy is limited to in-frame clones, with some not included. The sample lists some 290,000 clones, 86% occurring once. The sequenced material came from peripheral blood. The receptors stem from a man younger than 30 with active or convalescent COVID-19.

The chain joins TRBV24-1 to TRBJ2-1; D might be TRBD1 (5 bases). Germline V CDR1 and CDR2: KGHDR, SFDVKD. V gave up 9 bases and J gave up 1 base, with 9 bases separating them. CDR3 length: 13 amino acids. CDR3 in amino acids: CATSGISYNEQFF. CDR3 nucleotide sequence: TGTGCCACCTCAGGGATTTCCTACAATGAGCAGTTCTTC.

The V call is TRBV28, the J call TRBJ2-2, with D perhaps TRBD1 (6 bases). There are 12 residues in the CDR3. Germline values: CDR1 MDHEN, CDR2 SYDVKM. The CDR3 sequence is CAGQRNTGELFF. The CDR3 DNA is TGTGCTGGACAGAGGAACACCGGGGAGCTGTTTTTT. Variable domain in full (rest from reference TRBV28 and TRBJ2-2): DVKVTQSSRYLVKRTGEKVFLECVQDMDHENMFWYRQDPGLGLRLIYFSYDVKMKEKGDIPEGYSVSREKKERFSLILESASTNQTSMYLCAGQRNTGELFFGEGSRLTVL.

The J gene is TRBJ1-6, the V gene TRBV28; possible D gene TRBD1, 6 bases. Germline CDR1 reads MDHEN; CDR2 reads SYDVKM. The CDR3 totals 14 residues. V was shortened by 2 bases and J by 7 bases, with 9 bases between the two germline ends. For the CDR3, the DNA is TGTGCCAGCAGTTTAGGACAGCCCAATTCACCCCTCCACTTT. This encodes CASSLGQPNSPLHF. Drawing the rest from reference TRBV28 and TRBJ1-6, the complete variable domain is DVKVTQSSRYLVKRTGEKVFLECVQDMDHENMFWYRQDPGLGLRLIYFSYDVKMKEKGDIPEGYSVSREKKERFSLILESASTNQTSMYLCASSLGQPNSPLHFGNGTRLTVT.

V usage is TRBV4-1 and J usage is TRBJ2-1; 7 bases map to TRBD1. Germline V gene lookup returns CDR1 MGHRA and CDR2 YSYEKL. V dropped 0 bases and J dropped 7; count of bases not matched to a gene: 6. The CDR3 contains 15 residues. The CDR3 DNA follows: TGCGCCAGCAGCCAAGACAGGGGGATTGGGAATGAGCAGTTCTTC. Amino acids: CASSQDRGIGNEQFF.

The V call is TRBV29-1, the J call TRBJ1-1; no firm D call. The CDR3 length is 19 residues. V was trimmed by 1 base and J by 6 bases, leaving 30 bases between them. CDR1 SQVTM and CDR2 ANQGSEA come from the germline V gene. CDR3 sequence reads: CSVEGWTRRDTLMEAEAFF. The CDR3 bases are TGCAGCGTTGAAGGCTGGACCCGGAGAGATACACTGATGGAGGCTGAAGCTTTCTTT.

This clone was detected a few times. V usage is TRBV30 and J usage is TRBJ2-5, with 10 bases aligning to TRBD2. The trim removed 3 bases at V and 0 bases at J, leaving 4 bases unmatched. Germline V CDR1 and CDR2: GTSNPN, SVGIG (reference sequence). This CDR3 region has 15 residues. CDR3 DNA: TGTGCCTGGAGCGCGGGACTAGCGCACCAAGAGACCCAGTACTTC. Translation: CAWSAGLAHQETQYF.

This chain connects TRBV2 to TRBJ1-2; unclear D gene. Trimming took off 1 base at V and 8 bases at J, with 5 bases between the two ends. The CDR3 is 11 amino acids. Looked up from germline, CDR1 is SNHLY and CDR2 is FYNNEI. The CDR3 is CASSEVRGYTF. The CDR3 nucleotides read TGTGCCAGCAGTGAAGTTCGGGGCTACACCTTC.

CDR3 sequence (DNA): TGTGCCAGCAGCCTGGACTACTTCACTGAAGCTTTCTTT. Its translation: CASSLDYFTEAFF. The rearrangement uses TRBV5-4 and TRBJ1-1, with D unclear. Germline-derived CDR1 and CDR2 are SGHNT and YYREEE (reference sequence). The V gene lost 4 bases and the J gene lost 4 bases, with 11 bases spanning the gap. This CDR3 contains 13 residues.

V is TRBV11-3 and J is TRBJ2-7; 9 nucleotides line up with TRBD2. V dropped 6 bases and J dropped 2; count of bases not matched to a gene: 8. Germline CDR1 and CDR2: SGHNT and YENEEA. The CDR3 runs to 15 residues. The CDR3 coding sequence is TGTGCCAGCAGGCGGGCGGGAGGGCCCCCCTACGAGCAGTACTTC. Residues: CASRRAGGPPYEQYF.

This chain uses TRBV5-1 with TRBJ2-1; D gene unclear. Germline V gene lookup returns CDR1 SGHRS and CDR2 YFSETQ. This CDR3 is built from 14 residues. Trimming removed 0 bases from V and 0 bases from J, with 4 bases in between. CDR3 DNA: TGCGCCAGCAGCTTGGGGAGCTCCTACAATGAGCAGTTCTTC. Amino acid sequence: CASSLGSSYNEQFF.

This clone was seen a single time. This chain connects TRBV6-5 to TRBJ2-4; TRBD2 agrees at 8 bases. V shed 7 bases and J 7 bases; nucleotides not matched to a gene: 9. The germline CDR1 and CDR2 sequences are MNHEY and SVGAGI. This CDR3 has 14 residues. The CDR3 DNA follows: TGTGCCAGCACATTAGCGGGGTTCGGGAACATTCAGTACTTC. Translated: CASTLAGFGNIQYF.

The chain links TRBV18 to TRBJ2-7, with D hard to call. Per the germline V gene, CDR1 is KGHSH and CDR2 is LQKENI. V dropped 2 bases and J dropped 7 bases, with 12 bases sitting between them. The CDR3 is made up of 13 amino acids. CDR3 loop: CASSPESAVEQYF. The CDR3 nucleotides are TGTGCCAGCTCACCAGAGTCGGCGGTTGAGCAGTACTTC.

The chain uses TRBV5-1 and TRBJ1-1; 8 bases are a match to TRBD1. With 2 bases clipped from V and 5 bases from J, the junction kept 5 bases outside the gene matches. The CDR3 totals 14 residues. Per the germline V gene, CDR1 is SGHRS and CDR2 is YFSETQ. The CDR3 DNA sequence: TGCGCCAGCAGCTTCGACAGGGGCGGGACTGAAGCTTTCTTT. It codes for CASSFDRGGTEAFF.

This sequence joins TRBV9 and TRBJ2-2, with D tentatively TRBD2 (5 bases). Trimming shortened V by 3 bases and J by 3 bases, and 9 bases separated the two germline ends. The CDR3 is 14 residues long. CDR1 SGDLS and CDR2 YYNGEE come from the germline V gene. The CDR3: CASSGGEYTGELFF. CDR3 DNA: TGTGCCAGCAGCGGGGGAGAATACACCGGGGAGCTGTTTTTT.

This chain uses TRBV30 with TRBJ1-4; no reliable D call. Germline CDR1 is GTSNPN and CDR2 is SVGIG (reference sequence). The V end lost 0 bases, the J end lost 8 bases, and 7 bases lay between the germline ends. The CDR3 consists of 12 residues. The CDR3 spells CAWSVHQEKLFF. The CDR3, as DNA: TGTGCCTGGAGTGTACACCAGGAAAAACTGTTTTTT.

V and J are TRBV30 and TRBJ1-2; D gene unclear. CDR1 and CDR2 (germline): GTSNPN, SVGIG (reference sequence). V dropped 6 bases and J dropped 0 bases, with 8 bases sitting between them. This CDR3 has 12 residues. The CDR3, as DNA: TGTGCCTGCAACACCGCTAACTATGGCTACACCTTC. This codes for CACNTANYGYTF.

V gene TRBV30 combines with J gene TRBJ1-2; D remains ambiguous. The CDR3 covers 12 residues. The ends were cut back, 2 bases at V and 3 bases at J, with 7 bases in the middle. Germline CDR1 and CDR2: GTSNPN and SVGIG (reference sequence). The CDR3 reads CAWSSGDYGYTF. Here the CDR3 DNA reads TGTGCCTGGAGTTCCGGGGACTATGGCTACACCTTC.

The V and J genes are TRBV2 and TRBJ2-2, with TRBD2 matching over 11 bases. The CDR3 covers 15 residues. The junction had 3 bases not matched to a gene; V was cut back by 4 bases and J by 5 bases. The germline V gene has CDR1 SNHLY and CDR2 FYNNEI. Written as DNA, the CDR3 is TGTGCCAGCAGTGTAGTAGCGGGGGGGACCGGGGAGCTGTTTTTT. It encodes CASSVVAGGTGELFF.

The chain combines TRBV7-2 with TRBJ1-2, with D maybe TRBD1 (6 bases). This CDR3 is built from 15 residues. Germline V lookup: CDR1 SGHTA, CDR2 FQGNSA. V was pared by 1 base and J by 5 bases, with 14 bases between. The CDR3 is CASSLVSGVGYGYTF. The CDR3, as DNA: TGTGCCAGCAGCTTAGTCTCAGGGGTTGGATATGGCTACACCTTC. Using reference TRBV7-2 and TRBJ1-2 for the parts outside the CDR3, the full variable domain is GAGVSQSPSNKVTEKGKDVELRCDPISGHTALYWYRQSLGQGLEFLIYFQGNSAPDKSGLPSDRFSAERTGGSVSTLTIQRTQQEDSAVYLCASSLVSGVGYGYTFGSGTRLTVV.

The chain carries TRBV5-8 and TRBJ1-2; 8 nucleotides line up with TRBD1. The germline V gene has CDR1 SGHTS and CDR2 YDEGEE. The CDR3 consists of 15 residues. V shed 4 bases, J shed 8 bases, and the junction held 13 bases outside the gene matches. In DNA, the CDR3 is TGTGCCAGCAGCATAAGACTTCAGGGGGCAGGAGGCTACACCTTC. This sequence encodes CASSIRLQGAGGYTF.

This clone was observed once. Other DNA sequences in the same sample also yield this CDR3. This chain uses TRBV12-3 or TRBV12-4 with TRBJ2-7, with D hard to call. V lost 4 bases, J lost 3 bases, and 4 bases lay in between. The CDR3 spans 11 residues. This chain's CDR3 is CASSSYYEQYF. The CDR3 DNA is TGTGCCAGCAGTTCTTACTACGAGCAGTACTTC.

The chain recombines TRBV4-1 with TRBJ1-4, with unresolved D. The V and J ends lost 1 base and 8 bases respectively, with 14 bases between them. Germline V CDR1 and CDR2: MGHRA, YSYEKL. CDR3 length: 15 residues. CDR3 bases: TGCGCCAGCAGCCAAGCGGACTTCTTCGGAGAAAAACTGTTTTTT. Translating it yields CASSQADFFGEKLFF.

The rearrangement links TRBV7-9 to TRBJ1-4; the match to TRBD1 covers 7 bases. The V gene end was trimmed by 5 bases and the J gene end by 5 bases; junction bases not matched to a gene: 5. Per the germline V gene, CDR1 is SEHNR and CDR2 is FQNEAQ (reference sequence). This CDR3 is 14 amino acids long. The CDR3 here is CASSTGQKNEKLFF. Here the CDR3 DNA reads TGTGCCAGCAGCACGGGACAGAAAAATGAAAAACTGTTTTTT. The full variable domain, completed using reference TRBV7-9 and TRBJ1-4, is DTGVSQNPRHKITKRGQNVTFRCDPISEHNRLYWYRQTLGQGPEFLTYFQNEAQLEKSRLLSDRFSAERPKGSFSTLEIQRTEQGDSAMYLCASSTGQKNEKLFFGSGTQLSVL.

The chain combines TRBV7-9 with TRBJ1-1; TRBD1 might be the D (6 bases). The CDR3 consists of 11 residues. Germline values: CDR1 SEHNR, CDR2 FQNEAQ (reference sequence). Trimming cost V 4 bases and J 8 bases, with 8 bases left between them. The CDR3 nucleotides are TGTGCCAGCAGCTCGGACAGAGAAGCTTTCTTT. Amino acids: CASSSDREAFF.

This clone was observed a handful of times. V gene TRBV2 combines with J gene TRBJ1-2; possibly TRBD1 for D (5 bases). The CDR3 is 15 residues long. Germline assignment: CDR1 SNHLY and CDR2 FYNNEI. V dropped 0 bases and J dropped 4 bases, with 12 bases sitting between them. The CDR3 nucleotides are TGTGCCAGCAGTGAAGCCTTGGGGGGAGCCTATGGCTACACCTTC. Amino acids: CASSEALGGAYGYTF.